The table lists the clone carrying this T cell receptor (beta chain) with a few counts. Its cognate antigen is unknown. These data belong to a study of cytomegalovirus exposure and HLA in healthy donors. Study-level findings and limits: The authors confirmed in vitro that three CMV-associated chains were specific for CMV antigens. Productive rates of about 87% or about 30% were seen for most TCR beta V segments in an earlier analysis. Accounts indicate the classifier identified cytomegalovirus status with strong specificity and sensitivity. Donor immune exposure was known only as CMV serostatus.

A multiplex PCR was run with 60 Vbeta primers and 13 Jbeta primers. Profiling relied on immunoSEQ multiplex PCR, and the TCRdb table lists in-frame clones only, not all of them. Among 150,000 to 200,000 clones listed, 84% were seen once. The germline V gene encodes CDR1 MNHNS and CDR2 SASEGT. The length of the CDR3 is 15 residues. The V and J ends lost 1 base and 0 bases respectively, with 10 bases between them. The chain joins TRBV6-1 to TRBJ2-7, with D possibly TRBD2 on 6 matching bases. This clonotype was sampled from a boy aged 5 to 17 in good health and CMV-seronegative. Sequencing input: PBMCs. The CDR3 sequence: CASSEEGGGSYEQYF. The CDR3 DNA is TGTGCCAGCAGTGAAGAGGGAGGAGGCTCCTACGAGCAGTACTTC.